A selection of T cell receptor beta chains follows, all from one sample in a study of human T cells and chemical hapten exposure. TCRdb fed the RACE reads into MiXCR, producing one record per CDR3 protein. The sample holds approximately 370,000 distinct CDR3 sequences, around 5.5% seen once. Sequenced material: whole blood, taken in connection with sensitization to the hapten diphenylcyclopropenone (DPC). Every receptor here comes from a woman aged 18-30 years with alopecia areata. Some clones in this sample may be carry-over from other donors' samples. The CDR3 runs from the conserved cysteine through the conserved F or W. D genes are given only for firm matches. Clone size appears in some rows only: once, few, many, or a class for an expanded clone.

>-|TRBV29-1|TRBD2|TRBJ2-7
TGCAGCGCCGGCGGGGGGCTTAACTACGAGCAGTACTTC
CSAGGGLNYEQYF
>few|TRBV24-1|-|TRBJ1-2
TGTGCCACCAGTGATTGGGACTGGGATGGCTACACCTTC
CATSDWDWDGYTF
>-|TRBV29-1|TRBD1|TRBJ1-3
TGCAGCGTTGTCAGTCCAGGGGGCAATGGAAACACCATATATTTT
CSVVSPGGNGNTIYF
>-|TRBV28|TRBD1|TRBJ1-1
TGTGCCAGCAGTCAACGGACAGGAAAAAGGGCTGAAGCTTTCTTT
CASSQRTGKRAEAFF
>-|TRBV18|-|TRBJ2-3
TGTGCCAGCTCGCCCCGGGAGAGGACAGATACGCAGTATTTT
CASSPRERTDTQYF
>few|TRBV12-3/TRBV12-4|-|TRBJ2-2
TGTGCCAGCGCCCGGAGGGGGGGGGCGTCGATCGGGGAGCTGTTTTTT
CASARRGGASIGELFF
>few|TRBV4-1|TRBD2|TRBJ2-1
TGCGCCAGCAGCCAAGGGGAAGGCGGGGGGATACATGAGCAGTTCTTC
CASSQGEGGGIHEQFF
>-|TRBV20-1|-|TRBJ1-1
TGCAGTGCTAGAGATTCGGGGGGGAACACTGAAGCTTTCTTT
CSARDSGGNTEAFF
>-|TRBV5-6|-|TRBJ2-1
TGTGCCAGCAGCCTGTCCCATGAGCAGTTCTTC
CASSLSHEQFF
>-|TRBV18|TRBD1|TRBJ2-3
TGTGCCAGCTCACCGGACAGGGCGAGGGCAGATACGCAGTATTTT
CASSPDRARADTQYF
>few|TRBV20-1|-|TRBJ2-3
TGCAGTGCCGTAAGGGGGGCCGTAGATACGCAGTATTTT
CSAVRGAVDTQYF
>-|TRBV11-1|-|TRBJ2-7
TGTGCCAGCAGCATTCCCGGGACATTATCCTACGAGCAGTACTTC
CASSIPGTLSYEQYF
>few|TRBV15|TRBD2|TRBJ2-1
TGTGCCACCAGCAGAGGGCCAGCGGGGGTAACTTACAATGAGCAGTTCTTC
CATSRGPAGVTYNEQFF
>many|TRBV29-1|-|TRBJ2-3
TGCAGCGTTGAAGATGTTTGGGGTCCAGGTACGCAGTATTTT
CSVEDVWGPGTQYF
>many|TRBV18|-|TRBJ1-2
TGTGCCAGCTCAACTAGTACCGATGCTAACTATGGCTACACCTTC
CASSTSTDANYGYTF
>many|TRBV18|-|TRBJ1-2
TGTGCCAGCTCACCGCCCGGACAGTATAACTATGGCTACACCTTC
CASSPPGQYNYGYTF
>many|TRBV7-9|-|TRBJ1-1
TGTGCCAGCAGCTACGGGACCGCTATGAACACTGAAGCTTTCTTT
CASSYGTAMNTEAFF
>many|TRBV7-9|-|TRBJ1-2
TGTGCCAGCAGCTTAGAGTGGATTGGAGGCGCGTCTAACTATGGCTACACCTTC
CASSLEWIGGASNYGYTF
>-|TRBV6-2/TRBV6-3|-|TRBJ1-1
TGTGCCAGCAGTTTAGAAGGGGGGCGAACTTTAGGCTTGAACACTGAAGCTTTCTTT
CASSLEGGRTLGLNTEAFF
>many|TRBV13|-|TRBJ2-1
TGTGCCAGCACCCCACCCGGGGGCAATGAGCAGTTCTTC
CASTPPGGNEQFF
>few|TRBV27|-|TRBJ1-1
TGTGCCAGCGCAAGGTTTAACACTGAAGCTTTCTTT
CASARFNTEAFF
>many|TRBV4-3|-|TRBJ1-1
TGCGCCAGCAGCCAAAACACAGGGAACACTGAAGCTTTCTTT
CASSQNTGNTEAFF
>few|TRBV7-2|-|TRBJ2-5
TGTGCCAGCAGCTCGTCATTCGGGAAGACCCAGTACTTC
CASSSSFGKTQYF
>many|TRBV14|TRBD1|TRBJ2-5
TGTGCCAGCAGCGAATTAGTTTGGGACAGGGCACAAGAGACCCAGTACTTC
CASSELVWDRAQETQYF
>-|TRBV5-1|-|TRBJ1-2
TGCGCCAGCAGAGGACAGAACTATGGCTACACCTTC
CASRGQNYGYTF
>many|TRBV6-5|-|TRBJ1-2
TGTGCCAGCAGTTACCAGGGGCTCGGGGACTATGGCTACACCTTC
CASSYQGLGDYGYTF